The T cell receptor (beta chain) described here comes from a study of CD8+CD57+ T cells in acquired aplastic anemia. Only one count was recorded for this clonotype. According to the study, genomic DNA was the template for TCR beta VDJ and CDR3 profiling. TCRdb used MiXCR to reprocess the reads, holding one entry per CDR3 protein. The sample has around 170,000 distinct CDR3 sequences, 55% to 75% seen once. CDR1 SGHRS and CDR2 YFSETQ come from the germline V gene. The V end was cut by 0 bases, the J end by 0 bases, with 8 bases between. The CDR3 is 15 residues long. This receptor was identified in a human donor in good health. The chain has TRBV5-1 and TRBJ2-3, with unresolved D. Sequencing used sorted CD4+, CD8+, or CD8+CD57+ T cells (not recorded which) from PBMCs. Written as DNA, the CDR3 is TGCGCCAGCAGCTTGGACGGACGGAGCACAGATACGCAGTATTTT. This sequence encodes CASSLDGRSTDTQYF.